This TCR beta chain stems from a study of cytomegalovirus exposure and HLA in healthy donors. Overall study findings and caveats: An analysis done earlier found most TCR beta V segments productive about 90% or about 30% of the time. HLA alleles showed associations with around 15,000 TCR beta sequences in a later analysis, at a 0.05 false discovery rate.

As regards this clone: Its antigen is unidentified.

Primers: 60 Vbeta forward and 13 Jbeta reverse. Per the study methods: Later, 65 million to 85 million unique TCR beta chains were counted in an analysis, and approximately 9.9 million of them were shared. Generated by immunoSEQ multiplex PCR, the TCRdb table keeps only in-frame clones and is missing some. V and J calls and clone size are those listed in that table; D and trimming were worked out from the DNA. The profile shows approximately 150,000 clones, around 82% of them singletons. This clonotype was obtained from a man between 18 and 29 years old in good health and CMV-seropositive. Sequenced sample: PBMCs.

CDR3 loop: CASTPRYAGDRYYEQYF. The DNA for the CDR3 is TGTGCCAGTACTCCTAGATACGCTGGGGACAGGTACTACGAGCAGTACTTC. The chain is built from TRBV19 and TRBJ2-7; TRBD1 aligns across 8 bases. The ends lost 7 bases at V and 3 bases at J; junction bases unmatched: 17. CDR1 is LNHDA and CDR2 is SQIVND in the germline V gene (reference sequence). CDR3 size: 17 residues.